This T cell receptor (beta chain) was sequenced during a study of blood T cell repertoires in COVID-19. Germline values: CDR1 SGHNT, CDR2 YENEEA. The CDR3 is 17 residues long. V dropped 1 base and J dropped 4; count of bases not matched to a gene: 10. Repertoires were generated with immunoSEQ multiplex PCR, while TCRdb's copy carries only in-frame clones and drops some. The sample shows roughly 360,000 clones, roughly four fifths of them seen only once. Sequenced input: peripheral blood. This rearrangement joins TRBV11-3 to TRBJ1-5; TRBD1 agrees at 7 bases. The TCR was taken from a human donor with acute or convalescent COVID-19. The donor label of this sample is uncertain. The CDR3 DNA follows: TGTGCCAGCAGCTTAGGGGACAGCTTACTTGAAAATCAGCCCCAGCATTTT. Its protein product is CASSLGDSLLENQPQHF.